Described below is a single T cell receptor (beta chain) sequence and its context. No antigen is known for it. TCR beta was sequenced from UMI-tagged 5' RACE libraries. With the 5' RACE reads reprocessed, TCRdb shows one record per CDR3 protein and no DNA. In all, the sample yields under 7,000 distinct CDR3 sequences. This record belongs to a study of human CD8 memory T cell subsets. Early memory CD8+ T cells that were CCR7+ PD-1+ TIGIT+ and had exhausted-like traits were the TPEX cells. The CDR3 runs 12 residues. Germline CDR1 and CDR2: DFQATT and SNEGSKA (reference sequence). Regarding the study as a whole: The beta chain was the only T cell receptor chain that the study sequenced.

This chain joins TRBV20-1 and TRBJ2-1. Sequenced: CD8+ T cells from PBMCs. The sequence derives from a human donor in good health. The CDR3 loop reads CSARGSSNEQFF.